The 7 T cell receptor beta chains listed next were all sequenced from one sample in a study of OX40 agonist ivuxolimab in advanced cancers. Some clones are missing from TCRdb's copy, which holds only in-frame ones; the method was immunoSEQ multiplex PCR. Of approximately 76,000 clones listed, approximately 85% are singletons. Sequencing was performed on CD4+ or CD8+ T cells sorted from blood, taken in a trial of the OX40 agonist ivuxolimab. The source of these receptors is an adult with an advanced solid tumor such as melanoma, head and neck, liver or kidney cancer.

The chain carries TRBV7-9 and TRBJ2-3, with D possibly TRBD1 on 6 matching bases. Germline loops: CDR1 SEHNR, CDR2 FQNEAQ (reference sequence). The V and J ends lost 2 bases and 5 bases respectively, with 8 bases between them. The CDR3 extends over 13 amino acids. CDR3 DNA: TGTGCCAGCAGCTTAAAAGGGGGAGATACGCAGTATTTT. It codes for CASSLKGGDTQYF.

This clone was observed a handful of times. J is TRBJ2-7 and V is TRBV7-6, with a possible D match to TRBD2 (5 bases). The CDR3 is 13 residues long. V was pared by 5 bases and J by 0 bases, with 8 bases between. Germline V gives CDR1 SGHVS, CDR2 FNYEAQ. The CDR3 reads CASSRGYSYEQYF. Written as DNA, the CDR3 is TGTGCCAGCAGCCGAGGGTACTCCTACGAGCAGTACTTC.

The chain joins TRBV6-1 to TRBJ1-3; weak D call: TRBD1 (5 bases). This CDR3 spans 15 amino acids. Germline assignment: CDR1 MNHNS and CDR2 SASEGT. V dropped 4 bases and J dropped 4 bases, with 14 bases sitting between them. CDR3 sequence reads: CASSGGDLGGNTIYF. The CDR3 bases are TGTGCCAGCAGTGGGGGGGACCTAGGGGGAAACACCATATATTTT.

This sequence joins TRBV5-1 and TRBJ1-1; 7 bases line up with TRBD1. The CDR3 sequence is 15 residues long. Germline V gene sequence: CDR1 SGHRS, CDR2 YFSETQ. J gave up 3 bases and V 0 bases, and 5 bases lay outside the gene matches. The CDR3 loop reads CASSLEEGAYTEAFF. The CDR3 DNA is TGCGCCAGCAGCTTGGAGGAGGGGGCGTACACTGAAGCTTTCTTT. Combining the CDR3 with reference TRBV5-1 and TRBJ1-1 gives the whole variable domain KAGVTQTPRYLIKTRGQQVTLSCSPISGHRSVSWYQQTPGQGLQFLFEYFSETQRNKGNFPGRFSGRQFSNSRSEMNVSTLELGDSALYLCASSLEEGAYTEAFFGQGTRLTVV.

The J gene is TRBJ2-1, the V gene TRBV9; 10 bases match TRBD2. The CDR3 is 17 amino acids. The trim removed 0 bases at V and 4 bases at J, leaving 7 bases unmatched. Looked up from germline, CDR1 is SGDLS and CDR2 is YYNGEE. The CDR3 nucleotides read TGTGCCAGCAGCGTAGGGGCTAGCGGGAGCAGGTACAATGAGCAGTTCTTC. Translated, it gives CASSVGASGSRYNEQFF.

CDR3 sequence: CASSQVEGTDTQYF. The CDR3 bases are TGCGCCAGCAGCCAAGTCGAGGGGACAGATACGCAGTATTTT. The genes are TRBV4-3 and TRBJ2-3; D might be TRBD1 or TRBD2, each matching 5 bases. CDR3 length: 14 amino acids. Germline V CDR1 and CDR2: LGHNA, YSLEER. Deletions cut 1 base from V and 3 bases from J, with 8 bases between.

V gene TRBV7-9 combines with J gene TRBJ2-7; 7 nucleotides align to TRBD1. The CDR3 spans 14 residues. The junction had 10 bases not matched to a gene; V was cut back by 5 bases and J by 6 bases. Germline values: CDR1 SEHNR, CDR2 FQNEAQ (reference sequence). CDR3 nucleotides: TGTGCCAGCAGCCCGGCGACAGGGTTTCCCGAGCAGTACTTC. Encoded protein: CASSPATGFPEQYF.